These 18 T cell receptor beta chains came from one sample sequenced in a study of blood T cell repertoires in COVID-19. Assay used: immunoSEQ multiplex PCR; TCRdb lists only in-frame clones, some missing. The sample contains 130,000 to 150,000 clones, around 80% of which appear only once. Sequenced: peripheral blood. These receptors were collected from a man aged 60-69 years with acute or convalescent COVID-19.

This clone was found a few times. DNA for the CDR3: TGTGCCAGCAGTTTCAGCGGAAATAATTCACCCCTCCACTTT. It specifies CASSFSGNNSPLHF. The rearrangement links TRBV6-6 to TRBJ1-6; D gene ambiguous. This CDR3 comprises 14 residues. The V gene's germline CDR1 is MNHNY and CDR2 SVGAGI (reference sequence). V gave up 4 bases and J gave up 5 bases, with 9 bases separating them.

CDR3 sequence reads: CASSRQGWQETQYF. For the CDR3, the DNA is TGTGCCAGCTCGCGACAGGGTTGGCAAGAGACCCAGTACTTC. This sequence joins TRBV18 and TRBJ2-5; the match to TRBD1 covers 7 bases. Trimming removed 6 bases from V and 2 bases from J; junction bases left unmatched: 6. This CDR3 comprises 14 residues. The germline gives CDR1 KGHSH, CDR2 LQKENI.

This chain connects TRBV5-1 to TRBJ2-5; a possible D gene is TRBD1 (5 bases). The CDR3 consists of 13 residues. The germline gives CDR1 SGHRS, CDR2 YFSETQ. V lost 2 bases and J 4 bases, leaving 9 bases between the germline ends. DNA of the CDR3: TGCGCCAGCAGCTTAACAGGTTTAGAGACCCAGTACTTC. Its protein is CASSLTGLETQYF.

V is TRBV6-5 and J is TRBJ2-1; no reliable D call. The CDR3 loop spans 13 amino acids. V shed 2 bases and J shed 6 bases, with 8 bases lying between them. Germline V gene lookup returns CDR1 MNHEY and CDR2 SVGAGI. The CDR3 here is CASSYPLGNEQFF. The CDR3 DNA is TGTGCCAGCAGTTACCCCCTAGGCAATGAGCAGTTCTTC.

Concerning this clone itself: In the same sample, other DNA sequences code for this CDR3. The rearrangement links TRBV29-1 to TRBJ1-5; 11 bases map to TRBD1. The germline CDR1 and CDR2 sequences are SQVTM and ANQGSEA. The V gene end was trimmed by 6 bases and the J gene end by 1 base; junction bases not matched to a gene: 2. The CDR3 consists of 14 residues. The CDR3: CSVGTGGSNQPQHF. Written as DNA, the CDR3 is TGCAGCGTCGGGACAGGGGGAAGCAATCAGCCCCAGCATTTT. Variable domain in full (rest from reference TRBV29-1 and TRBJ1-5): SAVISQKPSRDICQRGTSLTIQCQVDSQVTMMFWYRQQPGQSLTLIATANQGSEATYESGFVIDKFPISRPNLTFSTLTVSNMSPEDSSIYLCSVGTGGSNQPQHFGDGTRLSIL.

The V call is TRBV5-4, the J call TRBJ1-5, with no clear D. Per the germline V gene, CDR1 is SGHNT and CDR2 is YYREEE (reference sequence). V was cut by 1 base and J by 3 bases, with 14 bases left in between. This CDR3 contains 16 residues. CDR3 region: CASSLPFERDNQPQHF. CDR3 DNA: TGTGCCAGCAGCTTGCCGTTCGAGAGGGACAATCAGCCCCAGCATTTT.

This clone is a singleton in its sample. The gene calls are TRBV11-2 and TRBJ2-7; possible D gene TRBD2, 5 bases. V was shortened by 1 base and J by 12 bases, with 10 bases between the two germline ends. The CDR3 totals 11 residues. CDR1 SGHAT and CDR2 FQNNGV come from the germline V gene. Here the CDR3 DNA reads TGTGCCAGCAGCTTAGGTCCGGGGTTGTACTTC. Its translation: CASSLGPGLYF.

The CDR3 here is CASGAGRNEKLFF. CDR3 nucleotides: TGTGCCAGCGGCGCAGGGCGAAATGAAAAACTGTTTTTT. The chain is built from TRBV7-9 and TRBJ1-4; tentative D call: TRBD1 (5 bases). This CDR3 comprises 13 residues. Germline-derived CDR1 and CDR2 are SEHNR and FQNEAQ (reference sequence). V was pared by 8 bases and J by 5 bases, with 12 bases between.

This clone turned up a few times. The chain has TRBV2 and TRBJ2-7; TRBD2 might be the D (5 bases). The germline CDR1 and CDR2 sequences are SNHLY and FYNNEI. The length of the CDR3 is 16 residues. V was cut by 2 bases and J by 0 bases, with 14 bases left in between. CDR3 DNA: TGTGCCAGCAGTGAAAGCGTGCTAGCCGGCTCCTACGAGCAGTACTTC. This codes for CASSESVLAGSYEQYF.

The V gene is TRBV18, the J gene TRBJ2-7; maybe TRBD2 (6 bases). CDR3 length: 13 residues. V was clipped by 2 bases and J by 5 bases, with 10 bases between them. CDR1 KGHSH and CDR2 LQKENI come from the germline V gene. The DNA of the CDR3 is TGTGCCAGCTCACCAGCGGAGCGGGACGAGCAGTACTTC. Its translation: CASSPAERDEQYF.

This clone was found a few times. This chain links TRBV10-3 with TRBJ2-7; D is perhaps TRBD1 (5 bases). This CDR3 region has 14 residues. Germline assignment: CDR1 ENHRY and CDR2 SYGVKD. Trimming left V 4 bases short and J 2 bases short, with 12 bases between. Here the CDR3 DNA reads TGTGCCATCAGTGGCCAGGGCGGTCCCTACGAGCAGTACTTC. As protein: CAISGQGGPYEQYF.

The chain is built from TRBV30 and TRBJ1-2; D is uncertain. The CDR3 sequence is 11 residues long. Germline loops: CDR1 GTSNPN, CDR2 SVGIG (reference sequence). The ends were cut back, 1 base at V and 7 bases at J, with 7 bases in the middle. The CDR3 coding sequence is TGTGCCTGGAGTGCGGGGTCTGGCTACACCTTC. Translating gives CAWSAGSGYTF.

The chain uses TRBV9 and TRBJ2-3; 9 bases fit TRBD2. Unmatched junction bases numbered 8, after V lost 0 bases and J lost 6 bases. The germline CDR1 and CDR2 sequences are SGDLS and YYNGEE. This CDR3 is 16 amino acids long. CDR3 region: CASSVVGLAGIDTQYF. DNA for the CDR3: TGTGCCAGCAGCGTAGTAGGGCTAGCGGGAATTGATACGCAGTATTTT.

The gene calls are TRBV19 and TRBJ1-2; D is possibly TRBD1 (6 bases). Germline V gene lookup returns CDR1 LNHDA and CDR2 SQIVND (reference sequence). Trimming took 8 bases from V and 4 from J, leaving 14 bases between them. This CDR3 region has 13 residues. The CDR3 region is CASGVGAGYGYTF. The CDR3 nucleotides read TGTGCCAGTGGAGTGGGGGCTGGCTATGGCTACACCTTC. The full variable domain, with the rest looked up from reference TRBV19 and TRBJ1-2, is DGGITQSPKYLFRKEGQNVTLSCEQNLNHDAMYWYRQDPGQGLRLIYYSQIVNDFQKGDIAEGYSVSREKKESFPLTVTSAQKNPTAFYLCASGVGAGYGYTFGSGTRLTVV.

This sequence joins TRBV5-1 and TRBJ2-1; 9 bases agree with TRBD2. CDR3 length: 16 residues. Germline trimming cut 1 base from V and 7 bases from J; bases unmatched to any gene: 9. In germline, CDR1 is SGHRS, CDR2 YFSETQ. CDR3 protein: CASSLSGGRAPNEQFF. The DNA for the CDR3 is TGCGCCAGCAGCTTGAGCGGCGGGAGGGCCCCGAATGAGCAGTTCTTC.

This clone was counted between two and nine times. The gene calls are TRBV7-9 and TRBJ2-7; TRBD2 is a possible D gene (5 bases). V was shortened by 0 bases and J by 4 bases, with 10 bases between the two germline ends. The CDR3 runs to 14 residues. Germline assignment: CDR1 SEHNR and CDR2 FQNEAQ (reference sequence). The CDR3 reads CASSLAGGGYEQYF. Here the CDR3 DNA reads TGTGCCAGCAGCTTAGCCGGAGGAGGTTACGAGCAGTACTTC.

This clone showed up just a few times. The J gene is TRBJ1-5, the V gene TRBV10-3, with TRBD1 matching over 9 bases. Per germline, CDR1 ENHRY and CDR2 SYGVKD. The CDR3 sequence is 14 residues long. Trimming cost V 4 bases and J 4 bases; bases outside gene matches: 2. The CDR3 DNA reads TGTGCCATCAGTGGACAGGGGGAAAATCAGCCCCAGCATTTT. Its translation: CAISGQGENQPQHF.

This rearrangement joins TRBV19 to TRBJ2-2; 12 bases map to TRBD2. This CDR3 has 18 amino acids. Germline trimming cut 3 bases from V and 1 base from J; bases unmatched to any gene: 6. Germline V gene data show CDR1 as LNHDA and CDR2 as SQIVND (reference sequence). The CDR3 here is CASSMGLAGGMNTGELFF. The DNA for the CDR3 is TGTGCCAGTAGTATGGGTCTAGCGGGAGGGATGAACACCGGGGAGCTGTTTTTT.